This paragraph reports one T cell receptor beta chain. The antigen is unknown. This CDR3 spans 14 amino acids. The germline V gene encodes CDR1 SGHTA and CDR2 FQGNSA. The V and J ends lost 1 base and 6 bases respectively, with 12 bases between them. These data belong to a study of blood T cells in healthy people across ages. Study-level results: The CMV status of each donor remained undetermined, and this could have confounded shifts in expanded clonotypes.

Together with a sample-barcoded 5' primer, a J-beta primer mix was included in a second PCR lasting about 6 to 11 cycles. Unique molecular identifiers of 12 random nucleotides labeled each cDNA. TCRdb redid the calling of the 5' RACE reads with MiXCR, one entry per CDR3 protein. The table records about 320,000 distinct CDR3 sequences, roughly 26% of them present only once. The source of this sequence is a woman in her 70s in good health. The sequencing input was blood. V and J are TRBV7-2 and TRBJ2-5; D is perhaps TRBD2 (5 bases). Here the CDR3 DNA reads TGTGCCAGCAGCTTAGAAGCGGTACTGAAGACCCAGTACTTC. Protein product: CASSLEAVLKTQYF.